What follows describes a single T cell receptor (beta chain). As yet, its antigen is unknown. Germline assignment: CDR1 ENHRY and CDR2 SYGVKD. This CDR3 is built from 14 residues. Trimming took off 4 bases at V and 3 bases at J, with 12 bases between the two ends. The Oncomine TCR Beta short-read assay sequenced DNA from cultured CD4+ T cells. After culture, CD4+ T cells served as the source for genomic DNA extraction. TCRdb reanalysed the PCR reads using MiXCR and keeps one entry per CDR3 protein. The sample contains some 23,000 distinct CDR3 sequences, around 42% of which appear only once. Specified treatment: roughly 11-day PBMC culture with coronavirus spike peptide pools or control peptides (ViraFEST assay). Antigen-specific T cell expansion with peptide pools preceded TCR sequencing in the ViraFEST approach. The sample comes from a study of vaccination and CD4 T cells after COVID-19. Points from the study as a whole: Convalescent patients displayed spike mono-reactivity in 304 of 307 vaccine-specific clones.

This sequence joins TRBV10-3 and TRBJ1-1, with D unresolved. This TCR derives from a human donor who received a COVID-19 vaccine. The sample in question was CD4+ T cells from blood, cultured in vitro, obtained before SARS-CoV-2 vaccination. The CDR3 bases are TGTGCCATCAGTGGGAGGGAGTGGGACACTGAAGCTTTCTTT. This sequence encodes CAISGREWDTEAFF.